Listed below are T cell receptor beta chains from one sample, sequenced in a study of technical replicates of blood from several donors. Assay used: immunoSEQ multiplex PCR; TCRdb lists only in-frame clones, some missing. The sample shows under 90,000 clones, 93% of them seen only once. Input material: T cells isolated from PBMCs. Receptors were obtained from a human donor in good health. Both conserved end residues are part of each CDR3. A D gene is named only where the DNA matches it firmly. Size is stated for part of the rows, as once, few or many counts, or as a class when the clone is expanded.

d_call j_call clone_size v_call cdr3_aa cdr3_nt
TRBD1 TRBJ2-7 NA TRBV5-4 CASSLGTGSGEQYF TGTGCCAGCTCCCTCGGGACAGGGTCAGGGGAGCAGTACTTC
TRBD2 TRBJ2-5 many TRBV9 CASSFGTSGRSGTQYF TGTGCCAGCAGCTTCGGGACTAGCGGGAGATCGGGGACCCAGTACTTC
TRBD2 TRBJ2-3 NA TRBV18 CASSPVIIRDPTSGDSTDTQYF TGTGCCAGCTCACCAGTGATCATCAGGGATCCGACTAGCGGGGATAGCACAGATACGCAGTATTTT
TRBD1 TRBJ1-4 NA TRBV28 CASSLGDRATNEKLFF TGTGCCAGCAGTTTAGGTGACAGGGCAACTAATGAAAAACTGTTTTTT
NA TRBJ1-1 NA TRBV9 CASSVREEAFF TGTGCCAGCAGCGTAAGAGAAGAAGCTTTCTTT
NA TRBJ1-5 few TRBV2 CASSKESQPQHF TGTGCCAGCAGTAAGGAGTCTCAGCCCCAGCATTTT
TRBD1 TRBJ1-6 NA TRBV5-4 CASSPGTGVLLSPLHF TGTGCCAGCAGCCCCGGGACAGGGGTATTATTGTCACCCCTCCACTTT
NA TRBJ1-1 NA TRBV5-1 CASSLGGAAGTEAFF TGCGCCAGCAGCTTGGGGGGCGCTGCTGGCACTGAAGCTTTCTTT
NA TRBJ2-7 NA TRBV27 CASRAQGFRSYEQYF TGTGCCAGCAGGGCTCAGGGGTTCCGCTCCTACGAGCAGTACTTC
TRBD1 TRBJ1-1 NA TRBV6-6 CASSDTGTGGRVAFF TGTGCCAGCAGCGACACCGGGACAGGGGGCCGAGTAGCTTTCTTT
NA TRBJ1-1 NA TRBV30 CAWRELGILSAEAFF TGTGCCTGGAGGGAATTAGGCATTCTTAGCGCTGAAGCTTTCTTT
NA TRBJ1-5 NA TRBV2 CASRLEQGRNQPQHF TGTGCCAGCAGGTTAGAGCAGGGCCGCAATCAGCCCCAGCATTTT
NA TRBJ2-1 NA TRBV11-2 CASSSISGYLNEQFF TGTGCCAGCAGCTCCATCTCGGGATACCTCAATGAGCAGTTCTTC
TRBD1 TRBJ1-1 NA TRBV27 CASSLRWGQGARDTEAFF TGTGCCAGCAGTTTAAGGTGGGGACAGGGGGCGCGAGACACTGAAGCTTTCTTT
NA TRBJ2-5 NA TRBV5-1 CASSLAVQETQYF TGCGCCAGCAGCTTGGCCGTGCAAGAGACCCAGTACTTC
TRBD1 TRBJ2-1 NA TRBV5-1 CASSTTGVEQFF TGCGCCAGCAGCACGACAGGGGTTGAGCAGTTCTTC
TRBD1 TRBJ2-7 NA TRBV28 CASSSGQTYEQYF TGTGCCAGCAGTTCGGGACAGACCTACGAGCAGTACTTC
NA TRBJ2-5 NA TRBV7-9 CASSPMGRETQYF TGTGCCAGCAGCCCGATGGGGCGCGAGACCCAGTACTTC
NA TRBJ2-3 NA TRBV5-1 CASSLRSGRGSSTDTQYF TGCGCCAGCAGCTTGCGGTCGGGTAGGGGTTCTAGCACAGATACGCAGTATTTT
NA TRBJ1-1 NA TRBV27 CASSLYEGLGLEAFF TGTGCCAGCAGTTTATATGAGGGATTAGGACTTGAAGCTTTCTTT
NA TRBJ2-3 NA TRBV11-2 CASSLAGGHGDTQYF TGTGCCAGCAGCTTAGCAGGTGGGCATGGAGATACGCAGTATTTT
NA TRBJ2-7 NA TRBV5-1 CASSASGGGFHEQYF TGCGCCAGCAGCGCCTCCGGCGGGGGCTTCCACGAGCAGTACTTC
NA TRBJ1-1 NA TRBV7-6 CASSLESGADTEAFF TGTGCCAGCAGCTTAGAATCAGGGGCCGACACTGAAGCTTTCTTT
NA TRBJ1-4 NA TRBV21-1 CASGKDGGVEEKLFF TGTGCCAGCGGAAAGGATGGAGGGGTAGAAGAAAAACTGTTTTTT
TRBD1 TRBJ1-5 NA TRBV6-5 CASDRDLNQPQHF TGTGCCAGCGACAGGGACCTTAATCAGCCCCAGCATTTT
NA TRBJ2-7 once TRBV19 CASSKVSQGNQQYF TGTGCCAGTAGTAAAGTGTCCCAGGGGAATCAGCAGTACTTC
NA TRBJ1-2 NA TRBV6-5 CASSSSGDGYTF NA
TRBD1 TRBJ1-2 NA TRBV5-1 CASSPGQDAYGYTF TGCGCCAGCAGCCCCGGACAGGACGCCTATGGCTACACCTTC
NA TRBJ2-1 NA TRBV28 CASSRPSTRGYPHEQFF TGTGCCAGCAGCCGTCCGTCAACCAGGGGATACCCTCATGAGCAGTTCTTC
TRBD1 TRBJ2-3 NA TRBV25-1 CASSATGQGTDTQYF TGTGCCAGCAGTGCAACCGGACAGGGGACAGATACGCAGTATTTT
TRBD1 TRBJ2-5 NA TRBV7-9 CASSRGGRDVGTQYF TGTGCCAGCAGCCGAGGGGGCAGGGATGTCGGGACCCAGTACTTC
TRBD2 TRBJ2-1 once TRBV7-2 CASSFQREAVYNEQFF TGTGCCAGCAGCTTTCAGCGGGAGGCGGTTTACAATGAGCAGTTCTTC
TRBD2 TRBJ2-1 NA TRBV7-9 CASSSKAGGPGLFDEQFF TGTGCCAGCAGCTCCAAGGCGGGAGGGCCTGGTTTATTCGATGAGCAGTTCTTC
TRBD2 TRBJ2-3 NA TRBV7-9 CASSLLRGVTDTQYF TGTGCCAGCAGCTTACTCCGGGGGGTCACAGATACGCAGTATTTT
NA TRBJ2-3 NA TRBV7-9 CASSLDLRGREVEDTQYF TGTGCCAGCAGCTTAGACCTGAGGGGCAGGGAGGTGGAAGATACGCAGTATTTT
NA TRBJ1-2 NA TRBV6-4 CASSGSRVSYGYTF TGTGCCAGCAGTGGTAGCAGGGTGTCCTATGGCTACACCTTC
NA TRBJ2-3 NA TRBV20-1 CSASGADTQYF TGCAGTGCGTCAGGGGCAGATACGCAGTATTTT
NA TRBJ1-1 NA TRBV28 CASSFGLGGQGWNTEAFF TGTGCCAGCAGTTTCGGACTGGGGGGGCAGGGATGGAACACTGAAGCTTTCTTT
NA TRBJ2-5 NA TRBV9 CASSALTSTQETQYF TGTGCCAGCAGCGCGCTTACTAGTACCCAAGAGACCCAGTACTTC
NA TRBJ1-4 NA TRBV11-2 CASSRGLTGLNEKLFF TGTGCCAGCAGCCGTGGGCTTACAGGTCTTAATGAAAAACTGTTTTTT
NA TRBJ2-3 NA TRBV4-2 CASSQDTGRDTQYF TGTGCCAGCAGCCAAGATACAGGGCGAGATACGCAGTATTTT
TRBD1 TRBJ2-7 NA TRBV6-1 CASSGDRYYEQYF TGTGCCAGCAGTGGGGACAGGTACTACGAGCAGTACTTC
TRBD1 TRBJ1-1 NA TRBV19 CASSILSRTGGNTEAFF TGTGCCAGTAGTATCCTATCTCGGACAGGAGGGAACACTGAAGCTTTCTTT
TRBD1 TRBJ1-2 NA TRBV5-4 CASSLGTGALYGYTF TGTGCCAGCAGCTTGGGGACAGGGGCCCTCTATGGCTACACCTTC
NA TRBJ2-7 NA TRBV5-1 CASSPQGLSEQYF TGCGCCAGCAGTCCTCAGGGGCTTTCCGAGCAGTACTTC
NA TRBJ1-1 NA TRBV27 CASMGRGLRAFF TGTGCCAGCATGGGAAGGGGTTTACGAGCTTTCTTT
TRBD2 TRBJ2-1 NA TRBV7-7 CASSQGTSGGNEQFF TGTGCTAGCAGCCAGGGGACTAGCGGGGGAAATGAGCAGTTCTTC
TRBD1 TRBJ2-1 NA TRBV2 CASELSEDGQGGGEQFF TGTGCCAGCGAGTTGAGTGAGGACGGACAGGGTGGTGGTGAGCAGTTCTTC
TRBD1 TRBJ2-3 NA TRBV5-1 CASSEGQGTDTQYF TGCGCCAGCAGCGAGGGACAGGGGACAGATACGCAGTATTTT
NA TRBJ1-1 NA TRBV9 CASSVGPFAVEAFF TGTGCCAGCAGCGTAGGACCCTTCGCGGTGGAAGCTTTCTTT
NA TRBJ1-1 NA TRBV10-1 CASPGAGARSENTEAFF TGCGCCAGCCCCGGAGCAGGGGCGAGGAGTGAGAACACTGAAGCTTTCTTT
TRBD1 TRBJ2-4 NA TRBV7-3 CASSLGTGANIQYF TGTGCCAGCAGCCTGGGGACAGGGGCGAACATTCAGTACTTC
NA TRBJ1-4 once TRBV4-1 CASRRGSGDEKLFF TGCGCCAGCAGACGGGGTTCCGGTGATGAAAAACTGTTTTTT
NA TRBJ1-1 NA TRBV6-1 CASSSQRWNTEAFF TGTGCCAGCAGCTCCCAGCGGTGGAACACTGAAGCTTTCTTT
NA TRBJ1-2 NA TRBV4-1 CASSQDRKTGGYTF TGCGCCAGCAGCCAAGATAGGAAGACTGGGGGCTACACCTTC
TRBD2 TRBJ2-3 NA TRBV28 CASSSPGREGTDTQYF TGTGCCAGCAGTTCACCCGGGAGGGAGGGCACAGATACGCAGTATTTT
TRBD1 TRBJ2-7 NA TRBV28 CASSLSGTGAYEQYF TGTGCCAGCAGTTTATCGGGGACAGGCGCCTACGAGCAGTACTTC